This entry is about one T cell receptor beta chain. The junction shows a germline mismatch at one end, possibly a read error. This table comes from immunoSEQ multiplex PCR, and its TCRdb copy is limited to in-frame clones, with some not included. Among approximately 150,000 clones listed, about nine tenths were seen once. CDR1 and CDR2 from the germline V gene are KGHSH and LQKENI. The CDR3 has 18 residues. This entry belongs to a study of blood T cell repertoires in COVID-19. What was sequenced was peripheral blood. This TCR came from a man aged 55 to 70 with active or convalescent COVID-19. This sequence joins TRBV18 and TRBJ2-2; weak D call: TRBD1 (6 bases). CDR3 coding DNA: TGTGCCAGCTCACCATTTCGCCCAGGGGCCCGGAACGCCGGGGAGCTGTTTTTT. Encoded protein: CASSPFRPGARNAGELFF.